These 16 T cell receptor beta chains were all obtained from the same sample, sequenced in a study of blood T cell repertoires in COVID-19. The repertoire was sequenced with immunoSEQ multiplex PCR; TCRdb's copy has only in-frame clones and lacks some. The data contain about 200,000 clones, 70% to 90% of them singletons. Specimen: peripheral blood. The source of these receptors is a woman in her forties with acute or convalescent COVID-19.

As DNA, the CDR3 is TGTGCCAGCAGGTCGGGGGGGGGCCGAAGCTACGAGCAGTACGTC. This codes for CASRSGGGRSYEQYV. The chain is built from TRBV6-5 and TRBJ2-7; 8 bases line up with TRBD2. The V and J ends lost 6 bases and 3 bases, in that order; junction bases with no gene match: 10. The CDR3 sequence is 15 residues long. CDR1 MNHEY and CDR2 SVGAGI come from the germline V gene.

This chain joins TRBV5-1 and TRBJ2-3, with 11 bases lining up with TRBD2. Germline-derived CDR1 and CDR2 are SGHRS and YFSETQ. This CDR3 region has 18 residues. V trimming: 0 bases; J trimming: 0 bases; junction bases outside the gene matches: 6. This chain's CDR3 is CASSLGLAGGPSTDTQYF. The CDR3 coding sequence is TGCGCCAGCAGCTTGGGGCTAGCGGGGGGACCTAGCACAGATACGCAGTATTTT.

Only one count was recorded for this clone. The V gene is TRBV5-1, the J gene TRBJ1-2; no clear D. Germline-derived CDR1 and CDR2 are SGHRS and YFSETQ. The CDR3 loop spans 13 amino acids. V lost 1 base to trimming and J lost 7 bases, with 11 bases between them. The CDR3 DNA reads as TGCGCCAGCAGCTTGTCGTCTAAACTTGGCTACACCTTC. Its protein product is CASSLSSKLGYTF.

The chain employs TRBV10-2 and TRBJ2-7, with TRBD1 as a possible D gene (5 bases). This CDR3 comprises 13 residues. Germline values: CDR1 WSHSY, CDR2 SAAADI. Between the trimmed V and J ends, which lost 4 bases and 5 bases, there was a span of 12 bases. The CDR3 spells CASSAAARDEQYV. CDR3 in DNA: TGCGCCAGCAGTGCCGCAGCCAGGGACGAGCAGTACGTC.

V gene TRBV9 combines with J gene TRBJ2-3; the match to TRBD1 covers 7 bases. The CDR3 is made up of 16 amino acids. V was pared by 2 bases and J by 8 bases, with 14 bases of the junction left unmatched. CDR1 and CDR2 (germline): SGDLS, YYNGEE. The CDR3 loop reads CASSVLGGSPGGTQYF. CDR3 in DNA: TGTGCCAGCAGCGTCTTAGGGGGCTCTCCAGGCGGTACGCAGTATTTT.

The genes are TRBV9 and TRBJ2-2; TRBD2 is a possible D gene (6 bases). CDR1 is SGDLS, CDR2 YYNGEE, per germline. The CDR3 has 14 amino acids. The V and J ends lost 4 bases and 6 bases respectively, with 13 bases between them. In DNA form, the CDR3 reads TGTGCCAGCAGCTCCCACTGGGGGGCCGGGGAGCTGTTTTTT. This translates into CASSSHWGAGELFF.

The chain carries TRBV19 and TRBJ2-3; D is undetermined. This CDR3 has 13 amino acids. Trimming took 10 bases from V and 0 from J, leaving 11 bases between them. CDR1 is LNHDA and CDR2 is SQIVND in the germline V gene (reference sequence). The CDR3 is CAMRDSSTDTQYF. The CDR3 DNA follows: TGTGCCATGAGAGACTCTAGCACAGATACGCAGTATTTT.

The chain combines TRBV4-2 with TRBJ1-2, with 7 bases that match TRBD1. The CDR3 loop spans 16 amino acids. Germline values: CDR1 LGHNA, CDR2 YNFKEQ. The ends lost 3 bases at V and 8 bases at J; junction bases unmatched: 15. CDR3 bases: TGTGCCAGCAGCCAGGCGAACCGGGACAGTACGCGCGGCTACACCTTC. It translates to CASSQANRDSTRGYTF.

Only one count was recorded for this clone. This chain connects TRBV5-5 to TRBJ1-3, with D perhaps TRBD1 (6 bases). V was shortened by 4 bases and J by 0 bases, with 17 bases between the two germline ends. The CDR3 runs 17 residues. Germline V gives CDR1 SGHKS, CDR2 YYEKEE (reference sequence). The CDR3 loop reads CASSPVGGLSSGNTIYF. CDR3 DNA sequence: TGTGCCAGCAGCCCGGTGGGGGGGCTGAGCTCTGGAAACACCATATATTTT.

The V and J genes are TRBV12-5 and TRBJ1-2, with D possibly matching TRBD1 (6 bases). V was trimmed by 2 bases and J by 5 bases, leaving 27 bases between them. CDR1 and CDR2 from the germline V gene are LGHNT and FRNRAP. The CDR3 runs 19 residues. CDR3 residues: CASGLISKGDKFLRYGYTF. In DNA, the CDR3 is TGTGCTAGTGGTTTGATTTCCAAGGGGGACAAATTCCTCCGTTATGGCTACACCTTC.

The CDR3, as DNA: TGCGCCAGCAGCCAAGATCCAATGGGTCAGGATCCATTCCAGGAAGCTTTCTTT. This translates into CASSQDPMGQDPFQEAFF. The chain combines TRBV4-1 with TRBJ1-1; D not resolved. The V gene's germline CDR1 is MGHRA and CDR2 YSYEKL. The ends were cut back, 0 bases at V and 8 bases at J, with 25 bases in the middle. CDR3 length: 18 amino acids.

V gene TRBV4-1 combines with J gene TRBJ2-3; weak D call: TRBD2 (7 bases). V lost 0 bases and J lost 0, with 13 bases in between. The CDR3 is made up of 17 amino acids. Per germline, CDR1 MGHRA and CDR2 YSYEKL. The CDR3 DNA reads TGCGCCAGCAGCCAAGAGTCGGGGGGCTTGAGCACAGATACGCAGTATTTT. Its translation is CASSQESGGLSTDTQYF.

The CDR3 sequence is CASSQGASGGREEQFF. The CDR3 DNA sequence: TGTGCCAGCAGCCAAGGGGCTAGCGGGGGACGTGAGGAGCAGTTCTTC. The rearrangement links TRBV4-2 to TRBJ2-1, with 10 bases aligning to TRBD2. The CDR3 runs 16 residues. In germline, CDR1 is LGHNA, CDR2 YNFKEQ. With 1 base clipped from V and 10 bases from J, the junction kept 10 bases outside the gene matches.

V gene TRBV27 combines with J gene TRBJ1-5; 9 bases agree with TRBD1. Trimming cost V 5 bases and J 5 bases; bases outside gene matches: 13. The CDR3 is 17 amino acids. Germline CDR1 is MNHEY and CDR2 is SMNVEV (reference sequence). CDR3 DNA sequence: TGTGCCAGCAGTCCTCGTCACAGGGGGCGAAGGGATCAGCCCCAGCATTTT. Its protein is CASSPRHRGRRDQPQHF.

The chain carries TRBV30 and TRBJ1-5, with no clear D. The length of the CDR3 is 13 residues. The V end was cut by 3 bases, the J end by 9 bases, with 15 bases between. Germline CDR1 GTSNPN, CDR2 SVGIG (reference sequence). The CDR3 region has the DNA TGTGCCTGGAGGCTAGATCCAAAAACGCCCCAGCATTTT. The encoded protein is CAWRLDPKTPQHF.

The chain links TRBV2 to TRBJ2-6; D is unresolved. V was trimmed by 3 bases and J by 8 bases, leaving 14 bases between them. The CDR3 contains 15 residues. Germline V lookup: CDR1 SNHLY, CDR2 FYNNEI. The CDR3 nucleotides read TGTGCCAGCAGTGAGAGACATCGTTCTACCAACGTCCTGACTTTC. Translation: CASSERHRSTNVLTF.